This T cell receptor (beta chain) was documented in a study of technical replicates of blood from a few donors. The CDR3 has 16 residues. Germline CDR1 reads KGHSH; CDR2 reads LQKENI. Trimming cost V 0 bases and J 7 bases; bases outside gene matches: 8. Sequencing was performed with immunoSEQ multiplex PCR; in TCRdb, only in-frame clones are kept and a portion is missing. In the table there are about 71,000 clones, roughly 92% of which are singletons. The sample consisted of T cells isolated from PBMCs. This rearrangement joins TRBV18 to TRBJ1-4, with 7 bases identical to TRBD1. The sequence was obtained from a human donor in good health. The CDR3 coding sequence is TGTGCCAGCTCACCACCGTCGACAGGGCTTAGTGAAAAACTGTTTTTT. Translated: CASSPPSTGLSEKLFF.